The 12 T cell receptor beta chains below come from one sample, sequenced in a study of T cell responses to AZD1222 COVID-19 vaccine. The repertoire was sequenced with immunoSEQ multiplex PCR; TCRdb's copy has only in-frame clones and lacks some. The sample holds around 120,000 clones; around 83% are singletons and the top ten take roughly a quarter. This material consisted of peripheral blood, taken 28 days after the second AZD1222 dose. The receptor source for this set is an adult who received the AZD1222 COVID-19 vaccine.

The CDR3, as DNA: TGCGCCAGCGCACCAGGGGGCAGTGGCTACACCTTC. Residues: CASAPGGSGYTF. This chain uses TRBV5-1 with TRBJ1-2, with TRBD1 matching over 8 bases. Germline V gene sequence: CDR1 SGHRS, CDR2 YFSETQ. The CDR3 is made up of 12 amino acids. The V segment lost 7 bases and the J segment 7 bases; nucleotides outside the gene matches: 6. The full variable domain, with the rest looked up from reference TRBV5-1 and TRBJ1-2, is KAGVTQTPRYLIKTRGQQVTLSCSPISGHRSVSWYQQTPGQGLQFLFEYFSETQRNKGNFPGRFSGRQFSNSRSEMNVSTLELGDSALYLCASAPGGSGYTFGSGTRLTVV.

J is TRBJ2-2 and V is TRBV3-1 (or the pseudogene TRBV3-2); the D is unclear. Trimming removed 3 bases from V and 0 bases from J, with 2 bases in between. CDR1 and CDR2 from the germline V gene are LGHDT and YNNKEL (reference sequence). The CDR3 covers 13 residues. The CDR3 loop reads CASSQTNTGELFF. The DNA for the CDR3 is TGTGCCAGCAGCCAGACGAACACCGGGGAGCTGTTTTTT.

The CDR3 bases are TGTGCCAGCAGCCTAGGGCAGGGAATGAACACTGAAGCTTTCTTT. Translating gives CASSLGQGMNTEAFF. V is TRBV7-9 and J is TRBJ1-1, with D possibly matching TRBD1 (5 bases). Germline V gene sequence: CDR1 SEHNR, CDR2 FQNEAQ (reference sequence). The V end lost 5 bases, the J end lost 0 bases, and 13 bases lay between the germline ends. There are 15 residues in the CDR3.

This sequence joins TRBV28 and TRBJ1-2; 7 bases map to TRBD1. There are 16 residues in the CDR3. Trimming cost V 5 bases and J 3 bases; bases outside gene matches: 12. Germline V gene sequence: CDR1 MDHEN, CDR2 SYDVKM. The CDR3 region is CASSPTGKRGDYGYTF. The CDR3 DNA reads as TGTGCCAGCAGTCCGACAGGGAAGAGGGGGGACTATGGCTACACCTTC.

V is TRBV7-9 and J is TRBJ2-1, with D unclear. CDR1 is SEHNR, CDR2 FQNEAQ, per germline (reference sequence). This CDR3 spans 16 amino acids. V lost 5 bases and J lost 6, with 20 bases in between. The CDR3 nucleotides read TGTGCCAGCAGCCCCGTAATGGCTACAGTACTCAATGAGCAGTTCTTC. The encoded protein is CASSPVMATVLNEQFF.

The chain couples TRBV7-8 to TRBJ1-5; no firm D call. V lost 4 bases and J 4 bases, leaving 14 bases between the germline ends. The CDR3 has 15 residues. In germline, CDR1 is SGHVS, CDR2 FQNEAQ. The DNA for the CDR3 is TGTGCCAGCAGCTCTTCGGATCCGCGAAATCAGCCCCAGCATTTT. This encodes CASSSSDPRNQPQHF.

The chain joins TRBV7-9 to TRBJ2-5; 8 bases agree with TRBD1. The CDR3 has 15 amino acids. CDR1 and CDR2 (germline): SEHNR, FQNEAQ (reference sequence). The trim removed 3 bases at V and 3 bases at J, leaving 6 bases unmatched. CDR3 bases: TGTGCCAGCAGCTTTCATTTGGACAGGGAAGAGACCCAGTACTTC. It encodes CASSFHLDREETQYF.

The chain is built from TRBV7-8 and TRBJ1-3; no firm D call. V lost 6 bases and J lost 0, with 15 bases in between. In germline, CDR1 is SGHVS, CDR2 FQNEAQ. CDR3 length: 16 amino acids. CDR3 sequence (DNA): TGTGCCAGCAGGAATACCAGCCTCTCCTCTGGAAACACCATATATTTT. It yields the protein CASRNTSLSSGNTIYF. Filled out from reference TRBV7-8 and TRBJ1-3, the complete variable domain reads GAGVSQSPRYKVAKRGQDVALRCDPISGHVSLFWYQQALGQGPEFLTYFQNEAQLDKSGLPSDRFFAERPEGSVSTLKIQRTQQEDSAVYLCASRNTSLSSGNTIYFGEGSWLTVV.

V and J are TRBV19 and TRBJ1-2; maybe TRBD1 (5 bases). The CDR3 sequence is 13 residues long. V shed 9 bases and J shed 8 bases, with 19 bases lying between them. From germline, CDR1 is LNHDA and CDR2 SQIVND (reference sequence). The DNA for the CDR3 is TGTGCCAGCTCCCTTTGGGGGGGGGAAGGCTACACCTTC. Protein sequence: CASSLWGGEGYTF.

The chain carries TRBV9 and TRBJ2-1; 10 bases map to TRBD2. The CDR3 spans 14 residues. CDR1 is SGDLS and CDR2 is YYNGEE in the germline V gene. The V gene end was trimmed by 0 bases and the J gene end by 14 bases; junction bases not matched to a gene: 8. CDR3 residues: CASSVVELAGTKFF. For the CDR3, the DNA is TGTGCCAGCAGCGTAGTAGAACTAGCGGGGACAAAGTTCTTC.

The chain carries TRBV20-1 and TRBJ1-4; TRBD1 agrees at 7 bases. V was clipped by 3 bases and J by 9 bases; unmatched bases: 7. CDR3 length equals 13 residues. Germline values: CDR1 DFQATT, CDR2 SNEGSKA (reference sequence). The CDR3 spells CSASRTGPQKLFF. The CDR3 DNA follows: TGCAGTGCTAGTAGGACAGGCCCTCAAAAACTGTTTTTT.

This clone was observed a handful of times. The chain joins TRBV19 to TRBJ1-6; the match to TRBD1 covers 7 bases. Losses at the gene ends were 2 bases for V and 11 bases for J; bases not matched to a gene: 12. Germline CDR1 and CDR2: LNHDA and SQIVND (reference sequence). The CDR3 runs 16 residues. The CDR3 loop reads CASSISATGTSTPLHF. In nucleotides, the CDR3 is TGTGCCAGTAGTATATCGGCGACAGGGACCAGCACACCCCTCCACTTT.